This TCR beta chain stems from a study of control samples from healthy donors and cancer patients. The method was immunoSEQ multiplex PCR; TCRdb's version includes in-frame clones alone and lacks a portion of them. Of about 80,000 clones in the sample, around nine tenths were seen once. The CDR3 spans 17 residues. Trimming shortened V by 2 bases and J by 7 bases, and 21 bases separated the two germline ends. Germline loops: CDR1 WNHNN, CDR2 SYGVQD (reference sequence). The material sequenced was blood. This receptor was obtained from a man between 45 and 60 years old in good health. The chain links TRBV10-1 to TRBJ1-5; a possible D gene is TRBD1 (6 bases). CDR3 in DNA: TGCGCCAGCAGTGAGCCCGGGACACTAAGGTTGGAACAGCCCCAGCATTTT. Its protein product is CASSEPGTLRLEQPQHF.